A single sample is the source of the 22 T cell receptor beta chains below, sequenced in a study of T cell clonality in common variable immunodeficiency. Measured with immunoSEQ multiplex PCR; TCRdb has only the in-frame clones, and not every one. The profile covers tens of thousands of clones, none occurring a single time. Sequencing input: peripheral blood mononuclear cells. The receptor source for this set is a person aged 18 to 70 in good health.

There are many counts of this clone. Read data end 3 residues before the CDR3 end; the end is taken from the germline J gene. V and J are TRBV20-1 and TRBJ1-2; 10 bases are a match to TRBD1. The ends lost 6 bases at V and 0 bases at J; junction bases unmatched: 10. From germline, CDR1 is DFQATT and CDR2 SNEGSKA (reference sequence). The CDR3 contains 16 residues. CDR3 protein: CSARPGQGISNYGYTF. The covered CDR3 bases are TGCAGTGCACGTCCGGGACAGGGGATCTCTAACTATGGC.

This clone was picked up many times. CDR3 DNA (partial): TGTGCCAGTAGTATAGTAGCACTGAACACTGAA. Its translation is CASSIVALNTE. The CDR3, in full, reads CASSIVALNTEAFF. This rearrangement joins TRBV19 to TRBJ1-1; D is unresolved. The read comes to an end 3 residues before the CDR3 does, leaving the germline J gene to fill in the end. This CDR3 is 14 amino acids long. Trimming cost V 1 base and J 0 bases, with 6 bases left between them. Germline loops: CDR1 LNHDA, CDR2 SQIVND (reference sequence).

Many counts were recorded for this clone. The CDR3 end lies 3 residues beyond the end of the read and is filled in from the germline J gene. The genes are TRBV20-1 and TRBJ2-5, with D perhaps matching TRBD1 (6 bases). The CDR3 length is 14 residues. V was trimmed by 0 bases and J by 5 bases, leaving 13 bases between them. Germline V gives CDR1 DFQATT, CDR2 SNEGSKA (reference sequence). The CDR3 bases that were read are TGCAGTGCTAGAGATTTACAGGGATGGGAGACC. It encodes CSARDLQGWET. The complete CDR3 sequence is CSARDLQGWETQYF.

The table lists this clone with many counts. From the germline J gene comes the end of the CDR3, since the read stops 3 residues before it. This sequence joins TRBV19 and TRBJ1-4, with D possibly TRBD1 on 5 matching bases. Trimming left V 2 bases short and J 4 bases short, with 11 bases between. The CDR3 is made up of 15 amino acids. CDR1 is LNHDA, CDR2 SQIVND, per germline (reference sequence). The CDR3: CASSIRGQLNEKLFF. CDR3 DNA (partial): TGTGCCAGTAGTATACGAGGACAACTTAATGAAAAA. Using reference TRBV19 and TRBJ1-4 for the parts outside the CDR3, the full variable domain is DGGITQSPKYLFRKEGQNVTLSCEQNLNHDAMYWYRQDPGQGLRLIYYSQIVNDFQKGDIAEGYSVSREKKESFPLTVTSAQKNPTAFYLCASSIRGQLNEKLFFGSGTQLSVL.

Ten or more counts support this clone. The read ends 3 residues early relative to the CDR3; the germline J gene fills the gap. The chain uses TRBV7-8 and TRBJ2-3; 12 bases are a match to TRBD2. The CDR3 runs 18 residues. Unmatched junction bases numbered 6, after V lost 0 bases and J lost 2 bases. Germline CDR1 is SGHVS and CDR2 is FQNEAQ. Incomplete CDR3 DNA: TGTGCCAGCAGCTTAGCGACTAGCGGGAGAATGATCACAGATACG. As protein: CASSLATSGRMITDT. The entire CDR3 protein reads CASSLATSGRMITDTQYF.

This clone was counted many times. The sequenced CDR3 bases are TGCGCCAGCAGCCAAGCTGCAGTCCCGATCTCCGAG. Its translation: CASSQAAVPISE. The whole CDR3 reads CASSQAAVPISEQYF. The gene calls are TRBV4-1 and TRBJ2-7; D ambiguous. The read gets to within 3 residues of the CDR3 end, and the germline J gene fills in the rest. This CDR3 has 15 residues. V gave up 1 base and J gave up 6 bases, with 16 bases separating them. Per germline, CDR1 MGHRA and CDR2 YSYEKL.

The CDR3 bases that were read are TGTGCCAGAAGCACCGGACAGGGAGGGATGAACACTGAA. This encodes CARSTGQGGMNTE. The entire CDR3 reads CARSTGQGGMNTEAFF. V and J are TRBV5-3 and TRBJ1-1; 8 nucleotides agree with TRBD1. The read falls 3 residues short of the CDR3 end, and the missing part is taken from the germline J gene. TRBV5-3 qualifies as an ORF whose function is uncertain. The CDR3 extends over 16 amino acids. With V trimmed by 4 bases and J by 0 bases, 8 bases remained unmatched.

This clone was counted between two and nine times. Read sequence stops 3 residues before the CDR3 end, and the germline J gene provides the missing end. V usage is TRBV7-9 and J usage is TRBJ2-7; 9 positions match TRBD1. V lost 4 bases and J lost 6; bases outside the gene matches: 7. The CDR3 spans 14 residues. CDR1 is SEHNR and CDR2 is FQNEAQ in the germline V gene (reference sequence). The CDR3 is CASSSRTGASEQYF. Incomplete CDR3 DNA: TGTGCCAGCAGCTCTCGGACAGGGGCCTCCGAG.

Worth noting for this clone: Read sequence stops 3 residues before the CDR3 end, and the germline J gene provides the missing end. The chain couples TRBV20-1 to TRBJ2-7; perhaps TRBD2 as D (6 bases). Germline values: CDR1 DFQATT, CDR2 SNEGSKA (reference sequence). The CDR3 totals 14 residues. Trimming took off 4 bases at V and 1 base at J, with 14 bases between the two ends. The sequenced CDR3 bases are TGCAGTGCTACCTCGACCGGGGGTTCCTACGAG. This sequence encodes CSATSTGGSYE. The entire CDR3 reads CSATSTGGSYEQYF.

A word on this clone: The sequence runs out 3 residues before the end of the CDR3; the remainder is reconstructed from the germline J gene. The chain joins TRBV7-3 to TRBJ2-1, with 7 bases matching TRBD1. With V trimmed by 4 bases and J by 4 bases, 10 bases remained unmatched. This CDR3 has 16 residues. CDR1 is SGHTA, CDR2 FQGTGA, per germline. The sequenced CDR3 bases are TGTGCCAGCAGCTCATCCGGGACAGAGAGGTACAATGAG. Protein sequence: CASSSSGTERYNE. From start to end, the CDR3 is CASSSSGTERYNEQFF.

Many counts were recorded for this clone. The read falls 3 residues short of the CDR3 end, and the missing part is taken from the germline J gene. V and J are TRBV20-1 and TRBJ2-7, with D possibly being TRBD1 (6 bases). V lost 6 bases and J lost 3, with 9 bases in between. This CDR3 has 11 residues. Germline V gene lookup returns CDR1 DFQATT and CDR2 SNEGSKA (reference sequence). The sequenced part of the CDR3 DNA is TGCAGTGCGGGGGCGAACTACGAG. This gives the protein CSAGANYE. The CDR3 as a whole reads CSAGANYEQYF.

This clone was picked up many times. The CDR3 end falls 3 residues outside the read, so it is completed with the germline J gene. The rearrangement links TRBV19 to TRBJ2-5; TRBD2 matches 7 bases. Per germline, CDR1 LNHDA and CDR2 SQIVND (reference sequence). The CDR3 sequence is 15 residues long. V lost 3 bases, J lost 4 bases, and 8 bases stayed unmatched. CDR3 bases read: TGTGCCAGTAGTATGGTATCCCCTAGCGGAGAGACC. This gives the protein CASSMVSPSGET. The whole CDR3 region reads CASSMVSPSGETQYF.

Note on this clone: From the germline J gene comes the end of the CDR3, since the read stops 3 residues before it. The chain combines TRBV7-9 with TRBJ1-2; TRBD1 might be the D (6 bases). CDR1 SEHNR and CDR2 FQNEAQ come from the germline V gene (reference sequence). CDR3 length equals 13 residues. CDR3 DNA (partial): TGTGCCAGCAGCCCTCCAGGGGCCTACGAC. Protein: CASSPPGAYD. The complete CDR3 reads CASSPPGAYDYTF.

This clone appeared many times. The sequence runs out 3 residues before the end of the CDR3; the remainder is reconstructed from the germline J gene. The chain uses TRBV20-1 and TRBJ2-3; 10 positions agree with TRBD2. This CDR3 spans 15 amino acids. CDR1 and CDR2 (germline): DFQATT, SNEGSKA (reference sequence). With V trimmed by 4 bases and J by 2 bases, 6 bases remained unmatched. CDR3 DNA, as far as it was read: TGCAGTGCTACGGATAGCGGGAGGCCCACAGATACG. Protein sequence: CSATDSGRPTDT. The entire CDR3 sequence reads CSATDSGRPTDTQYF.

A note on this clone: From the germline J gene comes the end of the CDR3, since the read stops 3 residues before it. The rearrangement links TRBV2 to TRBJ2-1, with no clear D. The CDR3 runs 14 residues. Per the germline V gene, CDR1 is SNHLY and CDR2 is FYNNEI. V shed 2 bases and J shed 0 bases, with 5 bases lying between them. The CDR3 loop is CASSELLSYNEQFF. The CDR3 bases that were read are TGTGCCAGCAGTGAACTCCTCTCCTACAATGAG. Full variable domain (rest looked up from reference TRBV2 and TRBJ2-1): EPEVTQTPSHQVTQMGQEVILRCVPISNHLYFYWYRQILGQKVEFLVSFYNNEISEKSEIFDDQFSVERPDGSNFTLKIRSTKLEDSAMYFCASSELLSYNEQFFGPGTRLTVL.

This clone has ten or more counts. The missing CDR3 end, 3 residues past where the read stops, is filled in from the germline J gene. The J gene is TRBJ2-7, the V gene TRBV9; 8 bases line up with TRBD2. J lost 3 bases, V lost 4 bases, and 3 bases had no gene match. The CDR3 loop spans 13 amino acids. CDR1 and CDR2 (germline): SGDLS, YYNGEE. Partial CDR3 DNA: TGTGCCAGCAGCCCAACTAGCGGCTACGAG. It is translated as CASSPTSGYE. The CDR3 as a whole reads CASSPTSGYEQYF.

This clone appeared many times. Read coverage stops 3 residues before the CDR3 terminus; the germline J gene supplies the remainder. The J gene is TRBJ1-1, the V gene TRBV20-1; D might be TRBD1 (5 bases). CDR1 and CDR2 (germline): DFQATT, SNEGSKA (reference sequence). The CDR3 contains 14 residues. V lost 2 bases to trimming and J lost 4 bases, with 14 bases between them. CDR3 loop: CSARSPGGGTEAFF. The DNA read from the CDR3 is TGCAGTGCTAGATCCCCCGGCGGGGGCACTGAA.

This clone was seen a few times. The observed sequence ends 3 residues before the CDR3 terminus, with the missing tail filled in from the germline J gene. V and J are TRBV11-3 and TRBJ2-1; D perhaps matches TRBD1 (6 bases). V lost 4 bases, J lost 4 bases, and 14 bases lay in between. Germline-derived CDR1 and CDR2 are SGHNT and YENEEA. This CDR3 is 15 amino acids long. CDR3 DNA, as far as it was read: TGTGCCAGCAGCTCCGGGACAAATATTTACAATGAG. Translated, it gives CASSSGTNIYNE. The whole CDR3 reads CASSSGTNIYNEQFF.

This clone was seen many times. Read coverage stops 3 residues before the CDR3 terminus; the germline J gene supplies the remainder. The chain employs TRBV19 and TRBJ2-3; the match to TRBD2 covers 8 bases. CDR1 and CDR2 (germline): LNHDA, SQIVND (reference sequence). With V trimmed by 4 bases and J by 6 bases, 6 bases remained unmatched. The CDR3 extends over 14 amino acids. This chain's CDR3 is CASSSGGLGDTQYF. The covered CDR3 bases are TGTGCCAGTAGTAGCGGGGGGCTTGGGGATACG.

The table lists this clone with a few counts. Read sequence stops 3 residues before the CDR3 end, and the germline J gene provides the missing end. V and J are TRBV19 and TRBJ1-4; weak D call: TRBD1 (6 bases). Per germline, CDR1 LNHDA and CDR2 SQIVND (reference sequence). Trimming stripped 5 bases from V and 5 bases from J, with 12 bases between. There are 14 residues in the CDR3. The CDR3 here is CASSVQGPNEKLFF. The CDR3 DNA, read in part, is TGTGCCAGTAGTGTACAGGGACCAAATGAAAAA.

Details on this clone: Read coverage stops 3 residues before the CDR3 terminus; the germline J gene supplies the remainder. This chain joins TRBV18 and TRBJ2-7, with D perhaps matching TRBD1 (5 bases). This CDR3 has 15 residues. V lost 0 bases to trimming and J lost 6 bases, with 15 bases between them. Germline CDR1 KGHSH, CDR2 LQKENI. The covered CDR3 bases are TGTGCCAGCTCACCACCCAGGGTGGGTATAGGCGAG. It translates to CASSPPRVGIGE. The entire CDR3 is CASSPPRVGIGEQYF.

There are many counts of this clone. The missing CDR3 end, 3 residues past where the read stops, is filled in from the germline J gene. V usage is TRBV12-3 or TRBV12-4 and J usage is TRBJ1-1; unclear D gene. Trimming took off 4 bases at V and 2 bases at J, with 2 bases between the two ends. The CDR3 spans 11 residues. The CDR3 loop reads CASSSNTEAFF. The CDR3 DNA, read in part, is TGTGCCAGCAGTTCAAACACTGAA.